The present entry profiles one T cell receptor beta chain with its context. The antigen is undetermined. The sample originates from a study of cytomegalovirus exposure and HLA in healthy donors. Study conclusions and caveats: Versus the approximately 700-donor mean, an Asian-associated ancestry cluster reportedly showed fewer N-insertions in a later analysis.

The PCR contained 60 Vbeta and 13 Jbeta primers. Only in-frame clones appear in the TCRdb table, and some are missing; sequencing was by immunoSEQ multiplex PCR. This sample has 150,000 to 200,000 clones, with 81% found just once. Germline values: CDR1 MRHNA, CDR2 SNTAGT. Trimming stripped 4 bases from V and 3 bases from J, with 10 bases between. The CDR3 is made up of 14 amino acids. The chain joins TRBV6-4 to TRBJ2-1; D call uncertain. This sequence originates from a man aged 45-65 years in good health and CMV-seronegative. Sequencing was done on a sample of PBMCs. The CDR3 DNA reads as TGTGCCAGCAGTGCCAACGCAGGCTACAATGAGCAGTTCTTC. Translation: CASSANAGYNEQFF.